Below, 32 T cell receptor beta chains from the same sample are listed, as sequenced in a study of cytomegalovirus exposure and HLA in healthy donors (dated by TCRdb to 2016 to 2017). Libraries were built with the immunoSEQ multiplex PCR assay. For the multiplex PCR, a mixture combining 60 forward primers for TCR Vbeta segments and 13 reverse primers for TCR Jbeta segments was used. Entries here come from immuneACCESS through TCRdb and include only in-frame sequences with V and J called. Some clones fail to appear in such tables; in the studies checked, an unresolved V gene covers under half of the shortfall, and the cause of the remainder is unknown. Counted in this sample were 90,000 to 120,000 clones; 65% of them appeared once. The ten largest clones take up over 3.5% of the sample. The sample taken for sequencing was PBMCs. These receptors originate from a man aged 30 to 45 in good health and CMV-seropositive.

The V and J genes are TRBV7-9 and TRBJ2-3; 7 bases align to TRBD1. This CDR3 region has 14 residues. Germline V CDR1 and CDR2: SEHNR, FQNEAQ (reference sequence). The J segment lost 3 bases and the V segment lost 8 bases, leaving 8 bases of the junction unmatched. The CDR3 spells CASQWQGVTDTQYF. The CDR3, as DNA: TGTGCCAGCCAGTGGCAGGGGGTAACAGATACGCAGTATTTT.

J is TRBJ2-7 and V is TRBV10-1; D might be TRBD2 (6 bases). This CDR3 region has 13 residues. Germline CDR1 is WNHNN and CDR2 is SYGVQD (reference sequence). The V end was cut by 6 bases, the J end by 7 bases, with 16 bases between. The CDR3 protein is CASRPGLTWEQYF. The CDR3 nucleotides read TGCGCCAGCAGACCGGGACTCACCTGGGAGCAGTACTTC.

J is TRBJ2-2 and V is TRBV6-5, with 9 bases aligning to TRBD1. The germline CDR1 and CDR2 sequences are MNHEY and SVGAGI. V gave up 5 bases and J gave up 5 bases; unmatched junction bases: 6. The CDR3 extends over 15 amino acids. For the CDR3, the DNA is TGTGCCAGCAGTCACCTACAGGGGGCGACCGGGGAGCTGTTTTTT. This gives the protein CASSHLQGATGELFF.

Here the CDR3 DNA reads TGTGCCAGTAGTATTTCCGGGACAGGGAGGAATTCACCCCTCCACTTT. Encoded protein: CASSISGTGRNSPLHF. The chain links TRBV19 to TRBJ1-6; 9 bases are shared with TRBD1. V was pared by 3 bases and J by 7 bases, with 7 bases of the junction left unmatched. Germline-derived CDR1 and CDR2 are LNHDA and SQIVND (reference sequence). CDR3 length: 16 amino acids.

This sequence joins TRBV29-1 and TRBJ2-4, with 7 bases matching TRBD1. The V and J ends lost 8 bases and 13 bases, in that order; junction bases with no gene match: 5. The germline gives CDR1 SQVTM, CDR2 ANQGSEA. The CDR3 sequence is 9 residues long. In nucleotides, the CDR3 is TGCAGCCTCTCGACAGGGCAGTACTTC. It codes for CSLSTGQYF.

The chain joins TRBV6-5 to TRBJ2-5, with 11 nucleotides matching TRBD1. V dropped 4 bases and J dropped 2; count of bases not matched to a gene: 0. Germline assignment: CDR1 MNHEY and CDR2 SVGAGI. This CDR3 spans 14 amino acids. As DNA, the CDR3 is TGTGCCAGCAGTTGGGACAGGGGGCAAGAGACCCAGTACTTC. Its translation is CASSWDRGQETQYF.

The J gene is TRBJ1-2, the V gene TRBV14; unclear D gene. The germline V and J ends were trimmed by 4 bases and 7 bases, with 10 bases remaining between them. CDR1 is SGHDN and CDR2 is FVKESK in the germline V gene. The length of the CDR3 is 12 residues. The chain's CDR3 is CASSPGNFGYTF. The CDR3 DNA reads TGTGCCAGCAGCCCCGGGAATTTTGGCTACACCTTC.

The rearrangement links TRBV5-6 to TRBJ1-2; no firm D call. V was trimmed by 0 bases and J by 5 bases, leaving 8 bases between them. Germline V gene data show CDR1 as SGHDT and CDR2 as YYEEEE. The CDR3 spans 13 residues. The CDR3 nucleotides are TGTGCCAGCAGCTTGGAAGCGGTTTATGGCTACACCTTC. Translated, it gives CASSLEAVYGYTF.

The CDR3 region has the DNA TGTGCCAGCAGTACAGGGACAGGTGGGGGCTACGAGCAGTACTTC. Amino acids: CASSTGTGGGYEQYF. The V call is TRBV6-5, the J call TRBJ2-7; TRBD1 matches 8 bases. After removal of 5 bases from V and 3 bases from J, the junction contained 9 bases not matched to a gene. This CDR3 is built from 15 residues. Per germline, CDR1 MNHEY and CDR2 SVGAGI.

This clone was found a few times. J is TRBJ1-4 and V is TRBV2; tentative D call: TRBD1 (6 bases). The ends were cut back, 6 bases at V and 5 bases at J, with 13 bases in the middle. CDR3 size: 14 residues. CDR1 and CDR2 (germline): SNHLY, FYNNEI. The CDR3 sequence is CASSSQGPNEKLFF. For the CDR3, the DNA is TGTGCCAGCAGCTCACAGGGCCCCAATGAAAAACTGTTTTTT.

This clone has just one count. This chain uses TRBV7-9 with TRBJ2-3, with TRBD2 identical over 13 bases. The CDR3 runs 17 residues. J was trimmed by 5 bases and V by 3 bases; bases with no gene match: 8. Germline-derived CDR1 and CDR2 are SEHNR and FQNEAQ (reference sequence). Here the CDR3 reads CASSFPTSGGAEDTQYF. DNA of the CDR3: TGTGCCAGCAGCTTCCCCACTAGCGGGGGGGCCGAAGATACGCAGTATTTT.

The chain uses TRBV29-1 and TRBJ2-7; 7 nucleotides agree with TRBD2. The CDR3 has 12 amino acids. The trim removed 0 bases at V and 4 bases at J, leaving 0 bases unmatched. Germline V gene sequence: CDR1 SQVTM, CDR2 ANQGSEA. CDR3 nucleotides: TGCAGCGTTGAAGAGGGGGGGTACGAGCAGTACTTC. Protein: CSVEEGGYEQYF.

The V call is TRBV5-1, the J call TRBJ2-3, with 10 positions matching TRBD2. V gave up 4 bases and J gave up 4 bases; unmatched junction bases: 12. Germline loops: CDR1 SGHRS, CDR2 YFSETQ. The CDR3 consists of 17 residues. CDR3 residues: CASSRTSGGAYADTQYF. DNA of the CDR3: TGCGCCAGCAGCCGGACCAGCGGGGGGGCCTATGCAGATACGCAGTATTTT.

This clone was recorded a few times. CDR3 DNA sequence: TGCGCCAGCAGCTTGGGTATTAACAGGGGACAAGAGACCCAGTACTTC. Amino acids: CASSLGINRGQETQYF. The gene calls are TRBV5-1 and TRBJ2-5; TRBD1 aligns across 7 bases. The CDR3 has 16 residues. Looked up from germline, CDR1 is SGHRS and CDR2 is YFSETQ. Trimming took 0 bases from V and 2 from J; bases not matched to a gene: 7.

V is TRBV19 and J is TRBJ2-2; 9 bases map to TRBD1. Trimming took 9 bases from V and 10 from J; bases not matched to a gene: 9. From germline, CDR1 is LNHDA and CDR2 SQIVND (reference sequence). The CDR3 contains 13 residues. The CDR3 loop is CASRDRAKEELFF. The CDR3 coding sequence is TGTGCCAGCCGGGACAGGGCTAAGGAGGAGCTGTTTTTT.

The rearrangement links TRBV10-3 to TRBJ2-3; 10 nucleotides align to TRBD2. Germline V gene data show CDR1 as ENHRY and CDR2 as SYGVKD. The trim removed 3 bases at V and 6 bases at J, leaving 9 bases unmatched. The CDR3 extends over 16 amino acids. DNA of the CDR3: TGTGCCATCAGTGATCCTCTAGCGGGAGTCAGGGATACGCAGTATTTT. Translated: CAISDPLAGVRDTQYF.

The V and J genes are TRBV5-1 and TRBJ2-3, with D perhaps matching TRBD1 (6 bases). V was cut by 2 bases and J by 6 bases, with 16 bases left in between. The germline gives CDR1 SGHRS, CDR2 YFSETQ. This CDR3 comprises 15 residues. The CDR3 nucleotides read TGCGCCAGCAGCTTAGGACAGCCACTGAAGGATACGCAGTATTTT. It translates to CASSLGQPLKDTQYF.

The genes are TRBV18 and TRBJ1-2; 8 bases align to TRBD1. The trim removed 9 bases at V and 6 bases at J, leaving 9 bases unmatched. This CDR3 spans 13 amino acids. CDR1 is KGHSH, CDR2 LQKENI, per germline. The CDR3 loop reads CASHADREDGYTF. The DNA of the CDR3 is TGTGCCAGTCATGCGGACAGGGAAGATGGCTACACCTTC.

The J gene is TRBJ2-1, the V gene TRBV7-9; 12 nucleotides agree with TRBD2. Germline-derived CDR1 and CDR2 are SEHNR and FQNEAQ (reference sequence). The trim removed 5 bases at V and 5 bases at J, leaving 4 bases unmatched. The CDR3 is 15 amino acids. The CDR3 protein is CASSLGLAGNNEQFF. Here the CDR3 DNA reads TGTGCCAGCAGCCTCGGACTAGCGGGGAACAATGAGCAGTTCTTC.

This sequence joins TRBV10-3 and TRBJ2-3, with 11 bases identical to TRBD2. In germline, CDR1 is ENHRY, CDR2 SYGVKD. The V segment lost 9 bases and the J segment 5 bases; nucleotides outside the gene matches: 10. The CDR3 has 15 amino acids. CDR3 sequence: CAMSIAGGPGDTQYF. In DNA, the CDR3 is TGTGCCATGAGCATAGCGGGGGGGCCGGGAGATACGCAGTATTTT.

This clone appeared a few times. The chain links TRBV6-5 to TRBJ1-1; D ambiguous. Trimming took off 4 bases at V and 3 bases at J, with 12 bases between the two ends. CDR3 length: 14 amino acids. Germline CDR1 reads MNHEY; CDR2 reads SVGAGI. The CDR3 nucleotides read TGTGCCAGCAGTTCCGGACGGGGTTACACTGAAGCTTTCTTT. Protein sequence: CASSSGRGYTEAFF.

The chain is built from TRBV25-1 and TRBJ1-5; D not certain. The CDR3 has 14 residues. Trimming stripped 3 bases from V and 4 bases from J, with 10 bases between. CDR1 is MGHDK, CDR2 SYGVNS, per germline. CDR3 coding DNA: TGTGCCAGCAGTGACGGCGGGTTTAATCAGCCCCAGCATTTT. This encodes CASSDGGFNQPQHF.

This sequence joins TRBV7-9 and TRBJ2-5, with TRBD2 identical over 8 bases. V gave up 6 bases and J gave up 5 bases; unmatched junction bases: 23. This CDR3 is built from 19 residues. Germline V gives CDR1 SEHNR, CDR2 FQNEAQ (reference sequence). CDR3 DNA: TGTGCCAGCAGACCATTTAAGGACGGGGGGGTTCCCCGGGGCGAGACCCAGTACTTC. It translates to CASRPFKDGGVPRGETQYF.

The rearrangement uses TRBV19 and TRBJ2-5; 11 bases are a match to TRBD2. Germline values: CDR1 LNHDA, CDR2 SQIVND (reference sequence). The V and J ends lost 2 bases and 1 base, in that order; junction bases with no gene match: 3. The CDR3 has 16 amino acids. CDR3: CASSISSGGTQETQYF. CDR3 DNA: TGTGCCAGTAGTATATCTAGCGGGGGGACCCAAGAGACCCAGTACTTC.

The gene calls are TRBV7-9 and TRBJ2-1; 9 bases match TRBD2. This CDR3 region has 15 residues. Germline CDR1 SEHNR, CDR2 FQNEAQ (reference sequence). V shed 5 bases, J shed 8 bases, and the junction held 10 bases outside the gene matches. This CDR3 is CASSPGRGGMDEQFF. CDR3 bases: TGTGCCAGCAGCCCGGGGCGGGGGGGCATGGATGAGCAGTTCTTC. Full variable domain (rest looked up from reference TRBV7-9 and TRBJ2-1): DTGVSQNPRHKITKRGQNVTFRCDPISEHNRLYWYRQTLGQGPEFLTYFQNEAQLEKSRLLSDRFSAERPKGSFSTLEIQRTEQGDSAMYLCASSPGRGGMDEQFFGPGTRLTVL.

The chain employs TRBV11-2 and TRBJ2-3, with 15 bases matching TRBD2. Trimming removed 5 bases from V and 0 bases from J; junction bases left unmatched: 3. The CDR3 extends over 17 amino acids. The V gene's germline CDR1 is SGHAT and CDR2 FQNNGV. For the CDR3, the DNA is TGTGCCAGCAGCGTGGGACTAGCGGGGGGAAGCACAGATACGCAGTATTTT. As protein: CASSVGLAGGSTDTQYF.

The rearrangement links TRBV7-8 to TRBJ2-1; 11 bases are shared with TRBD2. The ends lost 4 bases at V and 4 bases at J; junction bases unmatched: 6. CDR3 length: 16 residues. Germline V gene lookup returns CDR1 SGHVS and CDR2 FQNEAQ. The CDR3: CASSSRRLAGYNEQFF. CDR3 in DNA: TGTGCCAGCAGCTCAAGACGACTAGCGGGGTACAATGAGCAGTTCTTC.

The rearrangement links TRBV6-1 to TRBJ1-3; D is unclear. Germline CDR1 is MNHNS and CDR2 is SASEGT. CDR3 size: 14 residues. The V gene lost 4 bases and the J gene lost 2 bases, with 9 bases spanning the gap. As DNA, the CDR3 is TGTGCCAGCAGTGTCACGGGGACTGGAAACACCATATATTTT. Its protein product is CASSVTGTGNTIYF.

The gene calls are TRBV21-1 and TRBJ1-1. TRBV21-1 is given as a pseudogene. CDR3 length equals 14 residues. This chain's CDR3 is CASSKRDFSTEAFF. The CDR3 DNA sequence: TGTGCCAGCAGCAAACGGGATTTCAGCACTGAAGCTTTCTTT.

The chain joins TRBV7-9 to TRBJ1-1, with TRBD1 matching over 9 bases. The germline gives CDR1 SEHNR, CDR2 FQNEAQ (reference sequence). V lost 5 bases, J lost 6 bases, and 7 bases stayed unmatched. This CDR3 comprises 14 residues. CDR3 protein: CASSGRDRAPEAFF. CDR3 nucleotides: TGTGCCAGCAGCGGCCGGGACAGGGCCCCTGAAGCTTTCTTT. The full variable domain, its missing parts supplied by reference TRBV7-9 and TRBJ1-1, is DTGVSQNPRHKITKRGQNVTFRCDPISEHNRLYWYRQTLGQGPEFLTYFQNEAQLEKSRLLSDRFSAERPKGSFSTLEIQRTEQGDSAMYLCASSGRDRAPEAFFGQGTRLTVV.

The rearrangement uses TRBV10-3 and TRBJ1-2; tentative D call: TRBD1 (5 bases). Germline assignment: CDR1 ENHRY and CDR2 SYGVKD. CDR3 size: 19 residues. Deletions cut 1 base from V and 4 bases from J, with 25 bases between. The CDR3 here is CAISEFFGDGKLGGYGYTF. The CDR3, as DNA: TGTGCCATCAGTGAGTTCTTTGGGGACGGAAAGCTGGGGGGCTATGGCTACACCTTC.

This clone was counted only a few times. The CDR3 bases are TGTGCCAGCAGCTTTCAGGGGGCTGGGGAGCAGTACTTC. Encoded protein: CASSFQGAGEQYF. This rearrangement joins TRBV7-2 to TRBJ2-7; 8 nucleotides align to TRBD1. The germline CDR1 and CDR2 sequences are SGHTA and FQGNSA. The CDR3 totals 13 residues. V shed 3 bases, J shed 7 bases, and the junction held 5 bases outside the gene matches.